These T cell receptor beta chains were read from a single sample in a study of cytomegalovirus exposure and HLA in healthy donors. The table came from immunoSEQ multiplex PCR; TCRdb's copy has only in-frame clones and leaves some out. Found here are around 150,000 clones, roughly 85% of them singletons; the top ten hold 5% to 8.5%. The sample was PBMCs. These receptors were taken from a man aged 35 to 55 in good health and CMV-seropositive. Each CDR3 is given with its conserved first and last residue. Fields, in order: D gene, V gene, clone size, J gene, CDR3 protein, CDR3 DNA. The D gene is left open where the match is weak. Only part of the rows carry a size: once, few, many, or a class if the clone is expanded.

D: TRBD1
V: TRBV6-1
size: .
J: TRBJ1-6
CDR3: CASSASRTGTDSPLHF
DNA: TGTGCCAGCAGTGCATCCCGGACAGGGACGGATTCACCCCTCCACTTT

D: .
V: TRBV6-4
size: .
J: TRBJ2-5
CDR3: CASSRRAGGETQYF
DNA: TGTGCCAGCAGCCGAAGGGCAGGAGGGGAGACCCAGTACTTC

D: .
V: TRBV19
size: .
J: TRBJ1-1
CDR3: CASRLGNTEAFF
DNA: TGTGCCAGTAGACTTGGGAACACTGAAGCTTTCTTT

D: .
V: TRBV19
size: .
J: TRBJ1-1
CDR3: CASSTRLGGEAFF
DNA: TGTGCCAGTAGTACTCGACTGGGGGGTGAAGCTTTCTTT

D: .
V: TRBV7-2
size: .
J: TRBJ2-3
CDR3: CASSLGASFQRATYTQYF
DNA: TGTGCCAGCAGCTTAGGGGCTAGCTTTCAGAGGGCCACTTATACGCAGTATTTT

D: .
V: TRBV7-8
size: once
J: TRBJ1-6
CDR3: CASSLRRNSPLHF
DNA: TGTGCCAGCAGCTTACGGAGGAATTCACCCCTCCACTTT

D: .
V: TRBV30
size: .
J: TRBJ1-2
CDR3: CAWSVRGGADGGYTF
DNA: TGTGCCTGGAGTGTACGGGGAGGCGCTGACGGTGGCTACACCTTC

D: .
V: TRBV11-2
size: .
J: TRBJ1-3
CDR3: CASSLSGGNTIYF
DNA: TGTGCCAGCAGCTTATCAGGGGGAAACACCATATATTTT

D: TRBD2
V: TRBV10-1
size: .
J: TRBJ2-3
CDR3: CASSDNREGTDTQYF
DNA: TGCGCCAGCAGTGATAACCGGGAGGGGACAGATACGCAGTATTTT

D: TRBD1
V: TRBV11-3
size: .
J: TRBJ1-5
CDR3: CASSPPQGSHQPQHF
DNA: TGTGCCAGCAGCCCCCCACAGGGGTCCCATCAGCCCCAGCATTTT

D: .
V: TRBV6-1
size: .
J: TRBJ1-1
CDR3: CASSGGGETEAFF
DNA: TGTGCCAGCAGTGGAGGGGGTGAGACTGAAGCTTTCTTT

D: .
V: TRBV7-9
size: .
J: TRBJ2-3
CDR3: CASSPTQGPDTQYF
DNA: TGTGCCAGCAGCCCTACACAGGGCCCAGATACGCAGTATTTT

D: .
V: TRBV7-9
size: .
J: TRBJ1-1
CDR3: CASSSVDRNTEAFF
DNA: TGTGCCAGCAGCTCTGTGGACAGGAACACTGAAGCTTTCTTT

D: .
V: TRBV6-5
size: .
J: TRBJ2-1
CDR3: CASSRREWDYNEQFF
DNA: TGTGCCAGCAGTCGTCGGGAGTGGGACTACAATGAGCAGTTCTTC

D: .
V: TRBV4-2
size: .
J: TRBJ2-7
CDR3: CASSFWDNSYEQYF
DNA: TGTGCCAGCAGCTTCTGGGACAACTCCTACGAGCAGTACTTC

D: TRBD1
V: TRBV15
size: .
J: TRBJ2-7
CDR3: CATSRDRDRAYEQYF
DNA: TGTGCCACCAGCAGAGACCGGGACAGAGCCTACGAGCAGTACTTC

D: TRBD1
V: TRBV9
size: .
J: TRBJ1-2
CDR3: CASSVVDRAGYTF
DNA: TGTGCCAGCAGCGTAGTGGACAGGGCTGGCTACACCTTC

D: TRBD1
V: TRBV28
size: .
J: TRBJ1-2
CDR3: CASSPPRTGFGDYGYTF
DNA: TGTGCCAGCAGCCCACCACGGACAGGGTTTGGTGACTATGGCTACACCTTC

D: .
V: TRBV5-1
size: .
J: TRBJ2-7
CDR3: CASSLSTFTYEQYF
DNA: TGCGCCAGCAGCTTGTCTACCTTCACCTACGAGCAGTACTTC

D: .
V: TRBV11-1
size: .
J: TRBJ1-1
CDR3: CASSLASAGPKNTEAFF
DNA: TGTGCCAGCAGCTTAGCGTCCGCGGGCCCTAAGAACACTGAAGCTTTCTTT

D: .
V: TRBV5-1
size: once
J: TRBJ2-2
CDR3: CASSQGKNTGELFF
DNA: TGCGCCAGCAGCCAGGGGAAGAACACCGGGGAGCTGTTTTTT

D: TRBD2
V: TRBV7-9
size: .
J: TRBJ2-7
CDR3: CASGRETYEQYF
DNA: TGTGCCAGCGGGCGGGAGACCTACGAGCAGTACTTC

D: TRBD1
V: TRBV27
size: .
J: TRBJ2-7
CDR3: CASSPLTGTVLLDEQYF
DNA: TGTGCCAGCAGTCCCCTCACCGGGACAGTTCTCCTGGACGAGCAGTACTTC

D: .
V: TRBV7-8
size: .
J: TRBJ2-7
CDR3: CASSLVGRTYEQYF
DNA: TGTGCCAGCAGCTTAGTTGGCAGAACCTACGAGCAGTACTTC

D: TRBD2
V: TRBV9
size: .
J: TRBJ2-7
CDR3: CASSVASGSAYEQYF
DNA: TGTGCCAGCAGCGTTGCTAGCGGGAGTGCCTACGAGCAGTACTTC

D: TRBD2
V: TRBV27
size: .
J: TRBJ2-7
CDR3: CASSLGTSGRKNEQYF
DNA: TGTGCCAGCAGTTTAGGGACTAGCGGGAGGAAAAACGAGCAGTACTTC

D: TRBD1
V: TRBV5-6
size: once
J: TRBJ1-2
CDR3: CASSQTRTGARPNYGYTF
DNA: TGTGCCAGCAGCCAGACTCGGACAGGGGCGCGCCCTAACTATGGCTACACCTTC

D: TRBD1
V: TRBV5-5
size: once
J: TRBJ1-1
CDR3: CASSSPAGTGGTEAFF
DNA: TGTGCCAGCAGCTCCCCAGCCGGGACAGGGGGCACTGAAGCTTTCTTT

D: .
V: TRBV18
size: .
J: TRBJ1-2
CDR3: CASSEAGQSYGYTF
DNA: TGTGCCAGCTCAGAAGCGGGGCAGTCCTATGGCTACACCTTC

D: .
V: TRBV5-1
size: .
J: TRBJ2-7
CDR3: CASSSGTDSYEQYF
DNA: TGCGCCAGCAGCTCCGGGACTGACTCCTACGAGCAGTACTTC

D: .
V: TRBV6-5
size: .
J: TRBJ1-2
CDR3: CASRISGYSGYTF
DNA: TGTGCCAGCAGGATCTCAGGGTACTCCGGCTACACCTTC

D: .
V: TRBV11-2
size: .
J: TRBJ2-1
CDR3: CASSLGPQGYPYNEQFF
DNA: TGTGCCAGCAGCTTAGGTCCCCAGGGCTACCCCTACAATGAGCAGTTCTTC

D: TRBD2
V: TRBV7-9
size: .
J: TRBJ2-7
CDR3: CASSGGRVSSYEQYF
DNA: TGTGCCAGCAGCGGCGGGAGGGTGAGCTCCTACGAGCAGTACTTC

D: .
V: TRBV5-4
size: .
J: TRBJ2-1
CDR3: CASSLGSGTYNEQFF
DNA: TGTGCCAGCAGCTTGGGTAGCGGTACCTACAATGAGCAGTTCTTC

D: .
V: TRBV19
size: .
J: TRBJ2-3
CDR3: CASSLPGAPYTDTQYF
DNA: TGTGCCAGTAGTCTCCCCGGAGCCCCCTACACAGATACGCAGTATTTT